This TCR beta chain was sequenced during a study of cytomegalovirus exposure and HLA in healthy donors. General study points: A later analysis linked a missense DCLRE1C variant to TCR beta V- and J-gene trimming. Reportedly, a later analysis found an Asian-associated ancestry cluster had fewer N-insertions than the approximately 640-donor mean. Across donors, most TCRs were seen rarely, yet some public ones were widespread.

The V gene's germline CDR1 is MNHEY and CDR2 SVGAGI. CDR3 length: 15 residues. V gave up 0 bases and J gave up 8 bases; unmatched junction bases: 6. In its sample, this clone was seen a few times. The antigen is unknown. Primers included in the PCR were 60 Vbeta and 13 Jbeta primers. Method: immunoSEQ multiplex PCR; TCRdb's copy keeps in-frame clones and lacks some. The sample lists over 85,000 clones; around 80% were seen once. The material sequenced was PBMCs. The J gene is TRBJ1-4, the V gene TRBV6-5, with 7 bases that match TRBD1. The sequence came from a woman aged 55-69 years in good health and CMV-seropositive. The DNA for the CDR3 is TGTGCCAGCAGTTACTCGACCAGGGGGGACGAAAAACTGTTTTTT. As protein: CASSYSTRGDEKLFF.